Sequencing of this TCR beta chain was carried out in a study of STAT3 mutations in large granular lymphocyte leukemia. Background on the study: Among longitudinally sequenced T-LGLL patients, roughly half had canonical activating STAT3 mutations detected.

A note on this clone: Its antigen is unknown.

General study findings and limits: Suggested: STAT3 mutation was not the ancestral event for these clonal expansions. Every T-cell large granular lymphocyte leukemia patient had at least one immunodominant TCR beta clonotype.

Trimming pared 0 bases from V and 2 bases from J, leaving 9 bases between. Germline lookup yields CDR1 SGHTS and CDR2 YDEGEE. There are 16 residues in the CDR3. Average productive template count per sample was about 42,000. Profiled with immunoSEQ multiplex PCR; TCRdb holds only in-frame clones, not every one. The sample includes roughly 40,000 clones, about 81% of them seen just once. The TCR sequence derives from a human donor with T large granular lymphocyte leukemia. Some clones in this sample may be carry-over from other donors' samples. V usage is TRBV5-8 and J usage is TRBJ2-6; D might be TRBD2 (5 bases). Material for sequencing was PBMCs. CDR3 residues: CASSLGAGTGANVLTF. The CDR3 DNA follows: TGTGCCAGCAGCTTGGGGGCGGGCACTGGGGCCAACGTCCTGACTTTC.